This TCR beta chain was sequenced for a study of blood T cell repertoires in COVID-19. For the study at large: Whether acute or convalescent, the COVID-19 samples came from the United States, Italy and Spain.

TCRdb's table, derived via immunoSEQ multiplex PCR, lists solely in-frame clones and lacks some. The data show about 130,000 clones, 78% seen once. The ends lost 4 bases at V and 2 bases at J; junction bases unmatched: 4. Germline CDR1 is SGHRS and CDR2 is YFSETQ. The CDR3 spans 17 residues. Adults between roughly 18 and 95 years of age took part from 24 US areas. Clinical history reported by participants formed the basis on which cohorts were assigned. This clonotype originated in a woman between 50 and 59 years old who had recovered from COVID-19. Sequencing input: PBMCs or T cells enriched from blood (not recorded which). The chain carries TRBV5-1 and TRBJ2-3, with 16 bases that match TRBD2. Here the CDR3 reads CASSRGLAGGFTDTQYF. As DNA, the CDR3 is TGCGCCAGCAGCCGGGGACTAGCGGGGGGGTTCACAGATACGCAGTATTTT.